Sequencing of this T cell receptor beta chain was carried out in a study of blood T cell repertoires in COVID-19. The CDR3 spans 15 residues. Germline V lookup: CDR1 KGHDR, CDR2 SFDVKD. J gave up 8 bases and V 2 bases, and 6 bases lay outside the gene matches. Profiling relied on immunoSEQ multiplex PCR, and the TCRdb table lists in-frame clones only, not all of them. The data hold fewer than 35,000 clones, with about nine tenths observed a single time. Comment on this clone: Other nucleotide sequences from this sample produce the same CDR3.

This sequence originates from a woman in her fifties or sixties with active COVID-19. The J gene is TRBJ1-4, the V gene TRBV24-1; TRBD1 aligns across 8 bases. The sequenced material came from peripheral blood. Here the CDR3 reads CATSDSRGPGEKLFF. The CDR3 DNA sequence: TGTGCCACCAGTGATTCCAGGGGGCCGGGGGAAAAACTGTTTTTT.